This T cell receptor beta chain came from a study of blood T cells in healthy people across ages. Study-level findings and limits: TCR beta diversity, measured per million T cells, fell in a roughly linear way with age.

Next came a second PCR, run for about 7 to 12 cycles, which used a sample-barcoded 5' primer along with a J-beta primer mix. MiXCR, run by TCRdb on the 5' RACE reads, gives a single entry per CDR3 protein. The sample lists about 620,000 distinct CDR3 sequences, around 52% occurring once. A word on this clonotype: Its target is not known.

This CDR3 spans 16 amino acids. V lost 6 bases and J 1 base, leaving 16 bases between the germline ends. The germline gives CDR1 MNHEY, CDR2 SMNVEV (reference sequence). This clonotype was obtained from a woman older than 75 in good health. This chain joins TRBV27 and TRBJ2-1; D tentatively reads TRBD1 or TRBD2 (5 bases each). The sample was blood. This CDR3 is CASRGKGTRSYNEQFF. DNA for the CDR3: TGTGCCAGCAGGGGGAAGGGGACCCGTTCCTACAATGAGCAGTTCTTC.